The 19 T cell receptor beta chains in this list originate from one sample, sequenced in a study of STAT5B mutations in CD4+ large granular lymphocyte leukemia. The data were produced by immunoSEQ multiplex PCR, yet TCRdb's version contains in-frame clones alone and is incomplete. The sample carries over 30,000 clones, about four fifths recorded once. The sample comprised CD4+ T cells from blood buffy coats. The receptors stem from a human donor in good health.

This chain uses TRBV21-1 with TRBJ2-3. TRBV21-1 represents a pseudogene. The CDR3 covers 12 residues. Here the CDR3 reads CASSTAGDTQYF. The CDR3 bases are TGTGCCAGCAGCACTGCTGGGGATACGCAGTATTTT.

The CDR3 reads CARPRGRHEQYF. The CDR3 coding sequence is TGTGCTAGACCCAGGGGCCGGCACGAGCAGTACTTC. The gene calls are TRBV6-4 and TRBJ2-7; D may be TRBD1 (6 bases). The CDR3 runs to 12 residues. Germline assignment: CDR1 MRHNA and CDR2 SNTAGT.

This rearrangement joins TRBV16 to TRBJ1-5; possibly TRBD1 for D (6 bases). The CDR3 has 16 amino acids. Germline V gene sequence: CDR1 KGHSY, CDR2 FQNENV. Trimming removed 4 bases from V and 1 base from J, with 14 bases in between. In DNA, the CDR3 is TGTGCCAGCAGCCCTCTACAGGGATCCAGCAATCAGCCCCAGCATTTT. Protein product: CASSPLQGSSNQPQHF.

The rearrangement links TRBV2 to TRBJ2-6, with 7 bases lining up with TRBD1. CDR1 is SNHLY and CDR2 is FYNNEI in the germline V gene. The CDR3 has 15 amino acids. Germline trimming cut 4 bases from V and 2 bases from J; bases unmatched to any gene: 2. CDR3 protein: CASSAQGTGANVLTF. For the CDR3, the DNA is TGTGCCAGCAGTGCACAGGGGACTGGGGCCAACGTCCTGACTTTC.

J is TRBJ2-2 and V is TRBV19; no clear D gene. The germline CDR1 and CDR2 sequences are LNHDA and SQIVND (reference sequence). The V end lost 5 bases, the J end lost 0 bases, and 7 bases lay between the germline ends. This CDR3 is built from 14 residues. The CDR3, as DNA: TGTGCCAGTAGTCTGGTCGCGAACACCGGGGAGCTGTTTTTT. This translates into CASSLVANTGELFF.

The chain recombines TRBV7-9 with TRBJ2-1; TRBD2 is a possible D gene (5 bases). Trimming stripped 5 bases from V and 0 bases from J, with 11 bases between. The CDR3 spans 15 residues. CDR1 is SEHNR and CDR2 is FQNEAQ in the germline V gene (reference sequence). In DNA, the CDR3 is TGTGCCAGCAGCCCCCCGGGGAGCTCCTACAATGAGCAGTTCTTC. Its translation: CASSPPGSSYNEQFF.

As for this clone: Without the conserved terminal phenylalanine or tryptophan, this CDR3 likely stems from a read error. The limits of the CDR3 on the DNA are not certain, so only TCRdb's listed CDR3 is given. The rearrangement links TRBV5-1 to TRBJ1-2; the DNA was not compared with TRBD1, the D call given in the table. Ends included, the CDR3 has 14 residues. Germline V gives CDR1 SGHRS, CDR2 YFSETQ. The CDR3 spells CASSPGPGQGLGCV.

This chain links TRBV4-2 with TRBJ1-1; 7 nucleotides agree with TRBD1. The CDR3 length is 15 residues. Germline CDR1 is LGHNA and CDR2 is YNFKEQ. The ends lost 4 bases at V and 1 base at J; junction bases unmatched: 6. The CDR3 DNA reads as TGTGCCAGCAGCCGACGACAGGGCGAGAACACTGAAGCTTTCTTT. Translated, it gives CASSRRQGENTEAFF.

This clone was detected once. The CDR3 here is CASSRWTASTDTQYF. Here the CDR3 DNA reads TGTGCCAGCAGTCGGTGGACAGCTAGCACAGATACGCAGTATTTT. This chain connects TRBV27 to TRBJ2-3, with D possibly TRBD1 on 6 matching bases. V lost 5 bases and J 0 bases, leaving 12 bases between the germline ends. Per germline, CDR1 MNHEY and CDR2 SMNVEV (reference sequence). This CDR3 contains 15 residues.

The rearrangement uses TRBV19 and TRBJ2-1; D gene unclear. The CDR3 sequence is 15 residues long. V was clipped by 3 bases and J by 0 bases, with 9 bases between them. Germline CDR1 LNHDA, CDR2 SQIVND (reference sequence). The CDR3 DNA follows: TGTGCCAGTAGTATCATCGGCCTCTCCTACAATGAGCAGTTCTTC. Its translation: CASSIIGLSYNEQFF. Filled out from reference TRBV19 and TRBJ2-1, the complete variable domain reads DGGITQSPKYLFRKEGQNVTLSCEQNLNHDAMYWYRQDPGQGLRLIYYSQIVNDFQKGDIAEGYSVSREKKESFPLTVTSAQKNPTAFYLCASSIIGLSYNEQFFGPGTRLTVL.

The rearrangement joins TRBV4-1 to TRBJ2-7; D remains unclear. Germline V gene lookup returns CDR1 MGHRA and CDR2 YSYEKL. The CDR3 is made up of 15 amino acids. The germline V and J ends were trimmed by 4 bases and 3 bases, with 16 bases remaining between them. CDR3 loop: CASSPELGRSYEQYF. CDR3 sequence (DNA): TGCGCCAGCAGCCCAGAGCTGGGCAGGAGCTACGAGCAGTACTTC.

The V call is TRBV29-1, the J call TRBJ2-2; either TRBD1 or TRBD2 may fit D (5 bases each). Trimming shortened V by 0 bases and J by 6 bases, and 5 bases separated the two germline ends. This CDR3 spans 12 amino acids. Germline-derived CDR1 and CDR2 are SQVTM and ANQGSEA. As DNA, the CDR3 is TGCAGCGTTGAAGAGGGGGCCGGGGAGCTGTTTTTT. Translating gives CSVEEGAGELFF.

This clone was seen only once. This chain uses TRBV4-3 with TRBJ2-7, with D perhaps TRBD2 (7 bases). This CDR3 has 15 amino acids. Germline loops: CDR1 LGHNA, CDR2 YSLEER. The V end lost 0 bases, the J end lost 6 bases, and 15 bases lay between the germline ends. CDR3 sequence: CASSQDAGEGGEQYF. CDR3 sequence (DNA): TGCGCCAGCAGCCAAGATGCAGGGGAGGGCGGCGAGCAGTACTTC.

V gene TRBV7-2 combines with J gene TRBJ2-7, with D tentatively TRBD1 (5 bases). The germline V gene has CDR1 SGHTA and CDR2 FQGNSA. The CDR3 is 12 residues long. The V end was cut by 1 base, the J end by 5 bases, with 6 bases between. The CDR3 DNA sequence: TGTGCCAGCAGCTTAGGCAGGGACGAGCAGTACTTC. Translation gives CASSLGRDEQYF. The variable domain in full, with the rest retrieved from reference TRBV7-2 and TRBJ2-7, is GAGVSQSPSNKVTEKGKDVELRCDPISGHTALYWYRQSLGQGLEFLIYFQGNSAPDKSGLPSDRFSAERTGGSVSTLTIQRTQQEDSAVYLCASSLGRDEQYFGPGTRLTVT.

The rearrangement uses TRBV28 and TRBJ2-4; D is possibly TRBD1 (6 bases). V lost 4 bases and J 0 bases, leaving 13 bases between the germline ends. CDR1 and CDR2 from the germline V gene are MDHEN and SYDVKM. The CDR3 has 16 amino acids. CDR3 protein: CASSSPIQGAKNIQYF. The CDR3 nucleotides are TGTGCCAGCAGTTCTCCGATACAGGGAGCCAAAAACATTCAGTACTTC.

The chain recombines TRBV5-4 with TRBJ2-5; the match to TRBD2 covers 9 bases. Germline loops: CDR1 SGHNT, CDR2 YYREEE (reference sequence). V trimming: 10 bases; J trimming: 1 base; junction bases outside the gene matches: 8. This CDR3 contains 14 residues. CDR3: CAGRGGGPQETQYF. For the CDR3, the DNA is TGTGCCGGGCGGGGGGGAGGTCCCCAAGAGACCCAGTACTTC.

CDR3 protein: CASSSGASGANVLTF. Here the CDR3 DNA reads TGTGCCAGCAGTTCCGGGGCCTCTGGGGCCAACGTCCTGACTTTC. J is TRBJ2-6 and V is TRBV28; D possibly matches TRBD1 or TRBD2 (5 bases each). The CDR3 is 15 residues long. Per the germline V gene, CDR1 is MDHEN and CDR2 is SYDVKM. Between the trimmed V and J ends, which lost 4 bases and 0 bases, there was a span of 7 bases.

The chain employs TRBV5-1 and TRBJ1-1, with a possible D match to TRBD1 (5 bases). CDR1 and CDR2 (germline): SGHRS, YFSETQ. The V and J ends lost 5 bases and 0 bases respectively, with 11 bases between them. The CDR3 contains 14 residues. CDR3 amino acids: CASRGVGVNTEAFF. The CDR3 coding sequence is TGCGCCAGCAGGGGCGTGGGGGTGAACACTGAAGCTTTCTTT.

The rearrangement joins TRBV5-1 to TRBJ2-3; no reliable D call. V was cut by 0 bases and J by 4 bases, with 3 bases left in between. In germline, CDR1 is SGHRS, CDR2 YFSETQ. The CDR3 loop spans 12 amino acids. The CDR3 DNA follows: TGCGCCAGCAGCTTGGAGGCAGATACGCAGTATTTT. Translated, it gives CASSLEADTQYF.